This TCR beta chain came from a study of beta chain features in type 1 diabetes. Findings and limits, study-wide: Equally in patients and controls, PCR might preferentially amplify shorter templates. For Type 1 diabetes patients, all four CD4+ subsets carried TCRB CDR3s that were moderately but significantly shorter. VDJ junctions from patients with type 1 diabetes contained fewer insertions and more deletions.

The sequenced template was cDNA made from the entire isolated RNA. Only in-frame clones appear in the TCRdb table, and some are missing; sequencing was by immunoSEQ multiplex PCR. The sample carries about 740,000 clones, around 15% recorded once. This clone was picked up a small number of times. Its specificity is unknown. The V segment lost 0 bases and the J segment 1 base; nucleotides outside the gene matches: 4. Looked up from germline, CDR1 is SGHRS and CDR2 is YFSETQ. The CDR3 totals 16 residues. This TCR was recovered from a man younger than 35 with type 1 diabetes. Sequencing was done on a sample of naive CD4+ T cells from blood. This rearrangement joins TRBV5-1 to TRBJ2-3, with 8 bases identical to TRBD2. The DNA of the CDR3 is TGCGCCAGCAGCTTGGCAATGCGGGGGGGCACAGATACGCAGTATTTT. Its translation is CASSLAMRGGTDTQYF.